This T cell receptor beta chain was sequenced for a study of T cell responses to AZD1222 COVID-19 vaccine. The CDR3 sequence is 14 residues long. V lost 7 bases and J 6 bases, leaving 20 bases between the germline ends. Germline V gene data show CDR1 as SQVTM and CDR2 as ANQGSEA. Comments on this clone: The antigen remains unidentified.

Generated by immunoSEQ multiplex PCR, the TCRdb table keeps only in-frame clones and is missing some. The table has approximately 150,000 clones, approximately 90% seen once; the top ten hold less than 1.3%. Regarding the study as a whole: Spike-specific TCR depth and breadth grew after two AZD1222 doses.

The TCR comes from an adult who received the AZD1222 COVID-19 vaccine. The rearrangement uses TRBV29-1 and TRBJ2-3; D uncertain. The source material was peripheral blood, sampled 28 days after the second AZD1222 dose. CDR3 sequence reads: CSAGRDPTRDTQYF. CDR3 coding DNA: TGCAGCGCTGGACGCGATCCGACCCGTGATACGCAGTATTTT.